The 8 T cell receptor beta chains given below trace back to one sample, sequenced in a study of blood T cell repertoires in COVID-19. Using immunoSEQ multiplex PCR, the repertoire was profiled, and TCRdb retains in-frame clones only, with some absent. The sample records some 130,000 clones, over 75% being singletons. Sequenced input: peripheral blood. These TCRs come from a human donor in a cohort sampled during active COVID-19.

V and J are TRBV18 and TRBJ1-2, with D maybe TRBD1 (5 bases). The CDR3 has 12 amino acids. V was shortened by 5 bases and J by 7 bases, with 11 bases between the two germline ends. Germline-derived CDR1 and CDR2 are KGHSH and LQKENI. The CDR3 sequence is CASSGAQSGYTF. Here the CDR3 DNA reads TGTGCCAGCTCAGGGGCGCAGAGTGGCTACACCTTC.

This rearrangement joins TRBV18 to TRBJ1-1, with 7 bases identical to TRBD1. Germline loops: CDR1 KGHSH, CDR2 LQKENI. The J segment lost 1 base and the V segment lost 6 bases, leaving 8 bases of the junction unmatched. The length of the CDR3 is 15 residues. The CDR3 sequence is CASSLRQGPNTEAFF. CDR3 nucleotide sequence: TGTGCCAGCTCGCTTAGACAGGGCCCGAACACTGAAGCTTTCTTT.

The CDR3 sequence is CASSSSGSLTDTQYF. The CDR3 DNA reads as TGTGCCAGCAGCAGTAGCGGGAGTTTGACAGATACGCAGTATTTT. The chain has TRBV13 and TRBJ2-3; 9 nucleotides align to TRBD2. The CDR3 extends over 15 amino acids. Germline trimming cut 5 bases from V and 3 bases from J; bases unmatched to any gene: 6. Looked up from germline, CDR1 is PRHDT and CDR2 is FYEKMQ (reference sequence).

This rearrangement joins TRBV7-8 to TRBJ2-7; possibly TRBD2 for D (6 bases). V was cut by 2 bases and J by 6 bases, with 17 bases left in between. This CDR3 region has 15 residues. Germline CDR1 reads SGHVS; CDR2 reads FQNEAQ. CDR3 sequence reads: CASSLKWDSPLEQYV. The DNA for the CDR3 is TGTGCCAGCAGCTTAAAGTGGGACTCCCCGCTCGAGCAGTACGTC.

The rearrangement uses TRBV5-1 and TRBJ2-7, with D possibly matching TRBD1 (6 bases). Germline V gene sequence: CDR1 SGHRS, CDR2 YFSETQ. The CDR3 has 12 amino acids. The V and J ends lost 4 bases and 7 bases respectively, with 12 bases between them. The CDR3 loop reads CASSTTGWEQYF. In DNA, the CDR3 is TGCGCCAGCAGCACAACAGGGTGGGAGCAGTACTTC.

The chain combines TRBV7-2 with TRBJ2-1; D possibly corresponds to TRBD2 (7 bases). This CDR3 has 15 amino acids. Trimming pared 7 bases from V and 4 bases from J, leaving 17 bases between. Germline CDR1 and CDR2: SGHTA and FQGNSA. The CDR3 region is CASTLGGGRYNEQFF. The CDR3 DNA reads TGTGCCAGCACCTTGGGGGGGGGCCGATACAATGAGCAGTTCTTC.

The chain combines TRBV21-1 with TRBJ2-4; the table's D call of TRBD1 was not tested on the DNA. TRBV21-1 is designated a pseudogene. The CDR3 extends over 15 amino acids. Here the CDR3 DNA reads TGTGCCAGCAGCCTCCGGGACAGGGGAAAAAACATTCAGTACTTC. This gives the protein CASSLRDRGKNIQYF.

This clone was detected only a few times. The chain joins TRBV27 to TRBJ1-2; unclear D gene. Germline V gene data show CDR1 as MNHEY and CDR2 as SMNVEV (reference sequence). There are 15 residues in the CDR3. Deletions cut 6 bases from V and 0 bases from J, with 14 bases between. CDR3 nucleotides: TGTGCCAGCAGCCCCGGGGAGCTAGCTAACTATGGCTACACCTTC. It specifies CASSPGELANYGYTF.